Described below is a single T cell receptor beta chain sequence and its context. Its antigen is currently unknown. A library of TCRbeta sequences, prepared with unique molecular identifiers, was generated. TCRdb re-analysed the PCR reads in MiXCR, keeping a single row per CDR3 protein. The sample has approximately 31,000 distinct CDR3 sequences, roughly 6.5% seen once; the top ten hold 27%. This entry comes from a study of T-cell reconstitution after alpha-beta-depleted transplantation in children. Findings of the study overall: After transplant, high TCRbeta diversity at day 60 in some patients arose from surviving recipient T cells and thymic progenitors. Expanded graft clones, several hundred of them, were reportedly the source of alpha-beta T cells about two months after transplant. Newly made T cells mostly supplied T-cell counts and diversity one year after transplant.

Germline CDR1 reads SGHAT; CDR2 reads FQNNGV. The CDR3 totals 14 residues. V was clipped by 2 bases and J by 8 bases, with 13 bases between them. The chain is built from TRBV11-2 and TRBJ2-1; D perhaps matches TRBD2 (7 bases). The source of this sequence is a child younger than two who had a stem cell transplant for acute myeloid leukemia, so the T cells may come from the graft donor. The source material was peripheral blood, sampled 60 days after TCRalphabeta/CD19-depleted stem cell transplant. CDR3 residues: CASSLRGRADEQFF. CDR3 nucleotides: TGTGCCAGCAGCTTAAGGGGGAGGGCCGATGAGCAGTTCTTC.